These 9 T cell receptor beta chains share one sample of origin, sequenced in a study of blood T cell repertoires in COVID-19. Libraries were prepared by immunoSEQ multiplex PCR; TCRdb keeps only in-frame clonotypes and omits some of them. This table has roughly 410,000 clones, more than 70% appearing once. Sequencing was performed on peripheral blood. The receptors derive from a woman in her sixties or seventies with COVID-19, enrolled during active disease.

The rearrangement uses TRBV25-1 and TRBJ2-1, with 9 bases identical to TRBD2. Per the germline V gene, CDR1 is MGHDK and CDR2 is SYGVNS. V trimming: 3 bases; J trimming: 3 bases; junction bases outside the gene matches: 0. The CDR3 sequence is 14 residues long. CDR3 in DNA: TGTGCCAGCAGTGAGACTAGCGGCTACAATGAGCAGTTCTTC. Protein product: CASSETSGYNEQFF.

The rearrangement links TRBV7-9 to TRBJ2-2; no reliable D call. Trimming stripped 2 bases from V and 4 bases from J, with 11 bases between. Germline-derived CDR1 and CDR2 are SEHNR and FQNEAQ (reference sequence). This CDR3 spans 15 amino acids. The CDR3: CASSLTVSGTGELFF. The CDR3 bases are TGTGCCAGCAGCTTAACTGTTTCGGGCACCGGGGAGCTGTTTTTT.

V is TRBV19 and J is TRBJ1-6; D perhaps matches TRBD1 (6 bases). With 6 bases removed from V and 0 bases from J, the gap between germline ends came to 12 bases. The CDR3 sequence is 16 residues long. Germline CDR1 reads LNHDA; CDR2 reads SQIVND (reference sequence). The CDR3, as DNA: TGTGCCAGTAGCCGACAGGTTAGCTCCTATAATTCACCCCTCCACTTT. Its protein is CASSRQVSSYNSPLHF.

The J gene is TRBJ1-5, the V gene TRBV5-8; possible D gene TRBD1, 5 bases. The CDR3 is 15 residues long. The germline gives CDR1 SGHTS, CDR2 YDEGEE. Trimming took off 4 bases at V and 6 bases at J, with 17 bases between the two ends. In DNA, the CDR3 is TGTGCCAGCAGCCCAAGGAGTAGGGGTGGTCAGCCCCAGCATTTT. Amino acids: CASSPRSRGGQPQHF.

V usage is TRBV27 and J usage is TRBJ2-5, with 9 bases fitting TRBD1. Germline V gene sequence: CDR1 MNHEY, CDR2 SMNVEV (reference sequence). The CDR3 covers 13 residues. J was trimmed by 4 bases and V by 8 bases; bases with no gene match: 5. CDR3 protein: CASGTGFRETQYF. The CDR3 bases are TGTGCCAGCGGGACAGGGTTTAGAGAGACCCAGTACTTC.

The CDR3 bases are TGCGCCAGCAGCCCAATTGGGACAGGAAGAATGAACACTGAAGCTTTCTTT. Its translation: CASSPIGTGRMNTEAFF. J is TRBJ1-1 and V is TRBV4-1; 8 bases are a match to TRBD1. Germline values: CDR1 MGHRA, CDR2 YSYEKL. This CDR3 comprises 17 residues. J lost 0 bases, V lost 4 bases, and 10 bases had no gene match.

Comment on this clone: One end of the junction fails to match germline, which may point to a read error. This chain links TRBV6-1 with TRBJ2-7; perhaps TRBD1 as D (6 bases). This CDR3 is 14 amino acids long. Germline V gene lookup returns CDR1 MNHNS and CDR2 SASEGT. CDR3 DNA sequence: TGTGCCAGCAGTTTCACAGGGTCCGGGGACCCCCAGTCCTTC. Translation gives CASSFTGSGDPQSF.

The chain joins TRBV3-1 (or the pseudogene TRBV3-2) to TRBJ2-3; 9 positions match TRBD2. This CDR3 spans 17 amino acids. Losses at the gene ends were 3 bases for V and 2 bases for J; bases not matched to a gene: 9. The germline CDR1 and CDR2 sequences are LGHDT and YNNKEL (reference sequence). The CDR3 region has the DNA TGTGCCAGCAGCCAGCCCTTTAGCGGGGGCCTCACAGATACGCAGTATTTT. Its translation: CASSQPFSGGLTDTQYF.

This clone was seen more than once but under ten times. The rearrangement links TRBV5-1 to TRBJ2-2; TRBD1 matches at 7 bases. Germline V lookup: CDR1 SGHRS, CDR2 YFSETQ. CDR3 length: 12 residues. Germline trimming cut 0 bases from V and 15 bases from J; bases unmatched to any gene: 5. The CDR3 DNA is TGCGCCAGCAGCTTGGCTGGCAGGGGGATGTTTTTT. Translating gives CASSLAGRGMFF. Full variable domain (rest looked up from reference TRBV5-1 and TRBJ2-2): KAGVTQTPRYLIKTRGQQVTLSCSPISGHRSVSWYQQTPGQGLQFLFEYFSETQRNKGNFPGRFSGRQFSNSRSEMNVSTLELGDSALYLCASSLAGRGMFFGEGSRLTVL.